This T cell receptor beta chain was observed in a study of cytomegalovirus exposure and HLA in healthy donors. Use of 60 Vbeta and 13 Jbeta primers characterized the PCR. Repertoires were generated with immunoSEQ multiplex PCR, while TCRdb's copy carries only in-frame clones and drops some. The table records about 150,000 clones, over 75% of them present only once. The germline V gene encodes CDR1 SGHDT and CDR2 YYEEEE. The CDR3 sequence is 14 residues long. Trimming pared 1 base from V and 10 bases from J, leaving 12 bases between. The source is a male donor in good health and CMV-seronegative. Sample: PBMCs. This chain links TRBV5-6 with TRBJ1-6, with D possibly TRBD1 on 6 matching bases. Here the CDR3 reads CASSLFRGGSPLHF. CDR3 coding DNA: TGTGCCAGCAGCTTGTTCAGGGGCGGATCACCCCTCCACTTT.